A selection of T cell receptor beta chains follows, all from one sample in a study of blood T cell repertoires in COVID-19. Assay used: immunoSEQ multiplex PCR; TCRdb lists only in-frame clones, some missing. The sample shows roughly 74,000 clones, around four fifths of them seen only once. Sequenced: peripheral blood. The receptors derive from a man in his sixties or seventies with acute or convalescent COVID-19. CDR3s include the opening cysteine and the closing phenylalanine or tryptophan. The order of the fields is V gene, CDR3 protein.

V gene: TRBV3-1/TRBV3-2
CDR3 protein: CASSQMSGRHEQFF

V gene: TRBV19
CDR3 protein: CASSLQDNSGNTIYF

V gene: TRBV5-1
CDR3 protein: CASTLPGQGWGYTF

V gene: TRBV29-1
CDR3 protein: CSVEDGTGQFF

V gene: TRBV27
CDR3 protein: CASSLRERSGYTF

V gene: TRBV2
CDR3 protein: CASSEVRTSTDTQYF

V gene: TRBV11-2
CDR3 protein: CASSLDRDRINSPLHF

V gene: TRBV7-3
CDR3 protein: CASSQSSGGRFF

V gene: TRBV6-5
CDR3 protein: CASRTRSGTDTQYF

V gene: TRBV30
CDR3 protein: CAWLSGMGYGYTF

V gene: TRBV7-2
CDR3 protein: CASSPSTSGRQETQYF

V gene: TRBV6-6
CDR3 protein: CASSYSFPGPNTEAFF

V gene: TRBV5-1
CDR3 protein: CASSPGLAGAGANVLTF

V gene: TRBV19
CDR3 protein: CASSWTFGNQPQHF

V gene: TRBV19
CDR3 protein: CASRPGTVSYNEQFF

V gene: TRBV14
CDR3 protein: CASSQALVGQGVVGGYTF

V gene: TRBV5-1
CDR3 protein: CASSFRDRSTDTQYF

V gene: TRBV19
CDR3 protein: CASERQGLNEKLFF

V gene: TRBV27
CDR3 protein: CASSPQTGALNSPLHF

V gene: TRBV5-1
CDR3 protein: CASSPRQGTDTQYF

V gene: TRBV15
CDR3 protein: CATSRPSGSSYNEQFF

V gene: TRBV6-6
CDR3 protein: CASSASQAQETQYF